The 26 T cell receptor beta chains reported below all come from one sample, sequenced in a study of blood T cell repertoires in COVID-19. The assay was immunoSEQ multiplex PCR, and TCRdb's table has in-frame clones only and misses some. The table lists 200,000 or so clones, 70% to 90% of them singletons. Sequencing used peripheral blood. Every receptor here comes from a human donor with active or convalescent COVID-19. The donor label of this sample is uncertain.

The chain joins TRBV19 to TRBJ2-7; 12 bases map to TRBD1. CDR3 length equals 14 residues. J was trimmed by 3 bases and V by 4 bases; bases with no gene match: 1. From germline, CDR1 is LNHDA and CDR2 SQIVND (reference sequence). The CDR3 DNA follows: TGTGCCAGTAGTAGGGACAGGGGGCGCTACGAGCAGTACTTC. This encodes CASSRDRGRYEQYF.

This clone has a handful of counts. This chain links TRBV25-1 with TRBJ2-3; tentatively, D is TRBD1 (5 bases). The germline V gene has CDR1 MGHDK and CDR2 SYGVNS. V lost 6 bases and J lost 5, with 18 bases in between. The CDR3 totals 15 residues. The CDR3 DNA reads TGTGCCAGCAGCCCCTCGGGTTATAGGGGAGATACGCAGTATTTT. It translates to CASSPSGYRGDTQYF.

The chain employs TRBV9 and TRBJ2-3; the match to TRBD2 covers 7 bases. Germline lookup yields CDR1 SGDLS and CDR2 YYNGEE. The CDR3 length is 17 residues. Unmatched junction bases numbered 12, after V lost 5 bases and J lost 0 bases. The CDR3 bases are TGTGCCAGCAGTCACACAAAACTAGCGACTAGCACAGATACGCAGTATTTT. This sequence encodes CASSHTKLATSTDTQYF.

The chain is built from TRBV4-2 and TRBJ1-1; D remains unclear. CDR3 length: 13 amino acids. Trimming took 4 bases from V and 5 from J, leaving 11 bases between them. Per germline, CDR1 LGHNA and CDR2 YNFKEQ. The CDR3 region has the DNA TGTGCCAGCAGCCCCCCCCGGGATACTGAAGCTTTCTTT. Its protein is CASSPPRDTEAFF.

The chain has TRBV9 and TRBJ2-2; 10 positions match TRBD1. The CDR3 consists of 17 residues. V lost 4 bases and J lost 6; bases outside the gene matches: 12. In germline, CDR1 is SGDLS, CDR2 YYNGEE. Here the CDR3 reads CASSSTTGTGVPGELFF. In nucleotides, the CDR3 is TGTGCCAGCAGCTCGACAACCGGGACAGGGGTTCCCGGGGAGCTGTTTTTT.

The CDR3 nucleotides are TGTGCCAGCAGCGTCGGGACAGGGCGATATGGCTACACCTTC. Its translation: CASSVGTGRYGYTF. The rearrangement uses TRBV27 and TRBJ1-2; 9 bases fit TRBD1. V shed 6 bases, J shed 5 bases, and the junction held 7 bases outside the gene matches. The length of the CDR3 is 14 residues. CDR1 and CDR2 from the germline V gene are MNHEY and SMNVEV (reference sequence).

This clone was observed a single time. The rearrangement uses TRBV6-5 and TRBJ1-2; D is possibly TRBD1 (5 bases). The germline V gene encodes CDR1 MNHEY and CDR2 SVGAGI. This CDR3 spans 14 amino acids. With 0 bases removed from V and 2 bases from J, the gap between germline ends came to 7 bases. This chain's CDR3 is CASSYSNRNYGYTF. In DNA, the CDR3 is TGTGCCAGCAGTTACTCGAACAGGAACTATGGCTACACCTTC.

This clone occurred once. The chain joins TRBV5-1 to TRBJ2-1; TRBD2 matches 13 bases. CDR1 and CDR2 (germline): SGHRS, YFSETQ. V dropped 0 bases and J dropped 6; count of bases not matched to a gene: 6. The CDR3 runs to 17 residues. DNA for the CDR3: TGCGCCAGCAGCTTGGAGACTAGCGGGAGGACTAGCAATGAGCAGTTCTTC. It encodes CASSLETSGRTSNEQFF.

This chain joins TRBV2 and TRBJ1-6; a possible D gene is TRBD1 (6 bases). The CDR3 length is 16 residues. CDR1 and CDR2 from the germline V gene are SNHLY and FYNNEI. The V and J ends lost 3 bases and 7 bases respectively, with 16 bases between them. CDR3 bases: TGTGCCAGCAGTGAGGTCGGGGGGCGTCAGAATTCACCCCTCCACTTT. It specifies CASSEVGGRQNSPLHF.

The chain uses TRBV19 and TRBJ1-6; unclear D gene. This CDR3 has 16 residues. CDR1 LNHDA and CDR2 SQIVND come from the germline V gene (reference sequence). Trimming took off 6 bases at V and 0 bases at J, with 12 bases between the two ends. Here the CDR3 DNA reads TGTGCCAGTAGGCTGAAGAGCGCCTCCTATAATTCACCCCTCCACTTT. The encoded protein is CASRLKSASYNSPLHF. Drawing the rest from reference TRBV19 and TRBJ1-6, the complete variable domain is DGGITQSPKYLFRKEGQNVTLSCEQNLNHDAMYWYRQDPGQGLRLIYYSQIVNDFQKGDIAEGYSVSREKKESFPLTVTSAQKNPTAFYLCASRLKSASYNSPLHFGNGTRLTVT.

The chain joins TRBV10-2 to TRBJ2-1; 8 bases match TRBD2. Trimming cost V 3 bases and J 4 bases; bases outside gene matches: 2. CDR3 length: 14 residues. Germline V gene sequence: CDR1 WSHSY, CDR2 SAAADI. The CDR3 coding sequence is TGCGCCAGCAGTGAACTAGCGGCTTACAATGAGCAGTTCTTC. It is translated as CASSELAAYNEQFF.

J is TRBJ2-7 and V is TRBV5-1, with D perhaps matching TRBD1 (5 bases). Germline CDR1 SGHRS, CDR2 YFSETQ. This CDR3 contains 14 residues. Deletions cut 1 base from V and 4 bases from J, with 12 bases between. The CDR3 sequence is CASSLYGRAYEQYF. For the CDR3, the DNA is TGCGCCAGCAGCTTGTACGGCAGGGCGTACGAGCAGTACTTC.

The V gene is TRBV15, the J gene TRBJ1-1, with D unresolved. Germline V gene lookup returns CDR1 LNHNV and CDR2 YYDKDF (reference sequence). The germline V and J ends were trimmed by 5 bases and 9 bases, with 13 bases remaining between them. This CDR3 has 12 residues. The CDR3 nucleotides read TGTGCCACCAGCGATTTGAGAGGAAAAGCTTTCTTT. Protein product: CATSDLRGKAFF.

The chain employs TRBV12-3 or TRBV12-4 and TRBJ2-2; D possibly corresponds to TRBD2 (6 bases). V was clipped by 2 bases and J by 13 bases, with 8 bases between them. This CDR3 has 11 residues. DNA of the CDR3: TGTGCCAGCAGTTTAACGGGAGTGCTGTTTTTT. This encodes CASSLTGVLFF.

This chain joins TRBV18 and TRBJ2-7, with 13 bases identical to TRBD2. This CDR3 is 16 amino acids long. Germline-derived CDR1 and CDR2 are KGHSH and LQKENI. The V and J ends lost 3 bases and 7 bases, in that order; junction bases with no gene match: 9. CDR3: CASSPVTSGRAREQYF. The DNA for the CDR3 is TGTGCCAGCTCACCCGTAACTAGCGGGAGGGCGCGGGAGCAGTACTTC. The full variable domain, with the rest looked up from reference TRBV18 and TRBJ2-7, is NAGVMQNPRHLVRRRGQEARLRCSPMKGHSHVYWYRQLPEEGLKFMVYLQKENIIDESGMPKERFSAEFPKEGPSILRIQQVVRGDSAAYFCASSPVTSGRAREQYFGPGTRLTVT.

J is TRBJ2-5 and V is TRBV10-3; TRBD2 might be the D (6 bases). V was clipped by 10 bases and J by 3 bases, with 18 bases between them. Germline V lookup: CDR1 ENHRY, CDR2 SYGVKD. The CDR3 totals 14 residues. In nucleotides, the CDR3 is TGTGCCACCCTAAGAGCGGGTTTCGAAGAGACCCAGTACTTC. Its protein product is CATLRAGFEETQYF.

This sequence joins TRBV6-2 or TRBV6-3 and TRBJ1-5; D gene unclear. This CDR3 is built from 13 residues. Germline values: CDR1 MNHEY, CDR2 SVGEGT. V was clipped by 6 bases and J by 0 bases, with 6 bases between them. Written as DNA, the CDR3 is TGTGCCAGCAGCTGGAGTAGCAATCAGCCCCAGCATTTT. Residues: CASSWSSNQPQHF.

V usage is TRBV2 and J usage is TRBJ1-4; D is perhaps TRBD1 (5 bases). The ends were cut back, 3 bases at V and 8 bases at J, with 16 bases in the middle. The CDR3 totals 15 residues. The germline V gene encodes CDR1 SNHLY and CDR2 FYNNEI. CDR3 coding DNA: TGTGCCAGCAGTGAGCTGGGGGGAGAATTCGAAAAACTGTTTTTT. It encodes CASSELGGEFEKLFF.

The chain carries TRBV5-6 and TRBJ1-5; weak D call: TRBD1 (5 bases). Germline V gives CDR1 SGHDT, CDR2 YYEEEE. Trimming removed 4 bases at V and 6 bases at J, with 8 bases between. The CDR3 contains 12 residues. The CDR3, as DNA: TGTGCCAGCAGCCGGGGGGGTCAGCCCCAGCATTTT. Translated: CASSRGGQPQHF.

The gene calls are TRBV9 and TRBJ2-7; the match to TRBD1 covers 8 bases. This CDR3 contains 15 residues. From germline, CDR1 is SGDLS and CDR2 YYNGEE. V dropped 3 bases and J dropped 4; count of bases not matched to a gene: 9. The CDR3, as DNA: TGTGCCAGCAGCGCCCATCAGGGGGCGAGTTACGAGCAGTACTTC. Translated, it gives CASSAHQGASYEQYF. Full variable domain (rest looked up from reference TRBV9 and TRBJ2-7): DSGVTQTPKHLITATGQRVTLRCSPRSGDLSVYWYQQSLDQGLQFLIQYYNGEERAKGNILERFSAQQFPDLHSELNLSSLELGDSALYFCASSAHQGASYEQYFGPGTRLTVT.

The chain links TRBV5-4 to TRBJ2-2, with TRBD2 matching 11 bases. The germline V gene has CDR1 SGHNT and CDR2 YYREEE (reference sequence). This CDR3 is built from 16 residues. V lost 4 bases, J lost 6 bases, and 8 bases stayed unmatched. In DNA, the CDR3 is TGTGCCAGCAGCCCCGGGCTAGCGGGGGGATCCGGGGAGCTGTTTTTT. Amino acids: CASSPGLAGGSGELFF.

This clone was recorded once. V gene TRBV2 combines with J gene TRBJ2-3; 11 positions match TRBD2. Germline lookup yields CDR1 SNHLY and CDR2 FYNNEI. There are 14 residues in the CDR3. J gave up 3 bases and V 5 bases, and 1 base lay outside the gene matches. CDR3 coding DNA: TGTGCCAGCAGTAGACTAGCGGGAACAGATACGCAGTATTTT. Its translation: CASSRLAGTDTQYF.

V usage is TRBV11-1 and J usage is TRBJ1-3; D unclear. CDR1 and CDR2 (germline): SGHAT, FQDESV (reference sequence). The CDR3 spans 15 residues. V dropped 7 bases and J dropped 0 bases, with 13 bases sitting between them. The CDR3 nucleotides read TGTGCCAGCACCCCTGACGGAGTCTCTGGAAACACCATATATTTT. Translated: CASTPDGVSGNTIYF.

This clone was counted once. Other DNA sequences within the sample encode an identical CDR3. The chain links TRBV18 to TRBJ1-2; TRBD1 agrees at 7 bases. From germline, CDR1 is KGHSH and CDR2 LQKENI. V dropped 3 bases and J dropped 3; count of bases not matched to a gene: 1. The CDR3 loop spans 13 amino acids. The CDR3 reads CASSPGTDYGYTF. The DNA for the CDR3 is TGTGCCAGCTCACCCGGGACAGACTATGGCTACACCTTC.

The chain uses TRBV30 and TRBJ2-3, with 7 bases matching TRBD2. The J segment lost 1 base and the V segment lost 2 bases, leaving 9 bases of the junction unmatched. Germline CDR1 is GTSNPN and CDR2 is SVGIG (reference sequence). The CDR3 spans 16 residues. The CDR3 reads CAWSLMGGSGTDTQYF. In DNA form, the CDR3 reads TGTGCCTGGAGTTTAATGGGAGGGTCCGGCACAGATACGCAGTATTTT.

The CDR3 loop reads CASAGVNYGYTF. CDR3 DNA sequence: TGTGCCAGCGCGGGGGTTAACTATGGCTACACCTTC. This chain uses TRBV2 with TRBJ1-2; tentatively, D is TRBD1 (5 bases). The CDR3 spans 12 residues. Between the trimmed V and J ends, which lost 8 bases and 1 base, there was a span of 8 bases. Germline CDR1 SNHLY, CDR2 FYNNEI.